This record concerns one T cell receptor beta chain sequence. Its antigen is not identified. The CDR3 has 15 amino acids. Germline assignment: CDR1 LNHDA and CDR2 SQIVND (reference sequence). V was pared by 5 bases and J by 4 bases, with 15 bases between. These data originate in a study of T cells in pancreatic ductal adenocarcinoma. Selected pancreatic ductal adenocarcinoma patients had undergone surgery without neoadjuvant therapy. Produced via immunoSEQ multiplex PCR; TCRdb's table is partial and in-frame only. The sample consists of 85,000 to 120,000 clones, 90% to 95% of them appearing once. Points from the study as a whole: Tumor-versus-blood clonality comparisons may be biased toward lower tumor diversity. Blood had more productive templates and around 8.2-fold more unique clonotypes than tumor. The resected cohort was biased toward the minority with early-stage disease.

This receptor was identified in a human donor with pancreatic ductal adenocarcinoma. The specimen was PBMCs. This chain links TRBV19 with TRBJ1-5; TRBD1 is a possible D gene (5 bases). The CDR3 here is CASSLLTVGNQPQHF. As DNA, the CDR3 is TGTGCCAGTAGTCTACTGACAGTAGGAAATCAGCCCCAGCATTTT.